The T cell receptor beta chain under discussion was sequenced for a study of T cell responses to AZD1222 COVID-19 vaccine. As to this clone: Its antigen is not identified.

Sequenced by immunoSEQ multiplex PCR; TCRdb stores in-frame clones only, minus some. The repertoire holds 90,000 to 120,000 clones, with 89% as singletons. This CDR3 contains 15 residues. V was clipped by 1 base and J by 5 bases; unmatched bases: 2. CDR1 and CDR2 from the germline V gene are KGHSH and LQKENI. Findings and caveats of the study: Researchers report vaccine-associated CD4 TCRs spanning spike, with dominance at 160-218 and 743-854. Clonal diversity was possibly underestimated, and the donors were mostly white British, with more females.

Sequenced material: peripheral blood, taken on day 0 of AZD1222 vaccination. This rearrangement joins TRBV18 to TRBJ1-6; 7 nucleotides align to TRBD1. This receptor was obtained from an adult in good health. The CDR3: CASSPQGADNSPLHF. The CDR3 DNA reads as TGTGCCAGCTCACCACAGGGGGCCGATAATTCACCCCTCCACTTT.